This TCR beta chain was identified in a study of control samples from healthy donors and cancer patients. Libraries were prepared by immunoSEQ multiplex PCR; TCRdb keeps only in-frame clonotypes and omits some of them. Of about 140,000 clones in the sample, approximately 86% were seen once. The CDR3 runs to 13 residues. The germline V gene has CDR1 MNHEY and CDR2 SMNVEV (reference sequence). J lost 4 bases, V lost 2 bases, and 0 bases had no gene match. The specimen was blood. The receptor comes from a woman aged 30 to 39 in good health. The V call is TRBV27, the J call TRBJ2-7; 9 positions agree with TRBD2. The CDR3 region has the DNA TGTGCCAGCAGTTTAGCGGGAGGGTACGAGCAGTACTTC. Its translation is CASSLAGGYEQYF.